The clone carrying this TCR beta chain was detected ten times or more. Its antigen is currently unknown. The sample comes from a study of CD8 T cells in ankylosing spondylitis. TCRdb redid the calling of the 5' RACE reads with MiXCR, one entry per CDR3 protein. The sample has 250,000 to 350,000 distinct CDR3 sequences, approximately 8.2% seen once. General study results and limits: A motif in TCR beta, a set of under ten highly homologous variants, appeared characteristic of ankylosing spondylitis blood.

This sequence was found in a male donor with ankylosing spondylitis. The specimen was blood, either unsorted or a sorted T cell fraction (not recorded which).

CDR3 bases: TGTGCCAGCAGCCGGACAGGGTTGGCCAATCAGCCCCAGCATTTT. Amino acids: CASSRTGLANQPQHF. The chain couples TRBV7-9 to TRBJ1-5; 8 bases are shared with TRBD1. J was trimmed by 3 bases and V by 5 bases; bases with no gene match: 6. This CDR3 contains 15 residues. Germline V CDR1 and CDR2: SEHNR, FQNEAQ (reference sequence).